This T cell receptor beta chain is drawn from a study of control samples from healthy donors and cancer patients (dated by TCRdb to about 2020). Library method: the immunoSEQ multiplex PCR assay. TCRdb limited this immuneACCESS table to in-frame rearrangements with V and J called. A share of clones is missing; checked studies link under half to unresolved V genes, and the rest is unexplained. The sample records some 410,000 clones, around nine tenths of which are singletons. Roughly 6.4% of the sample lies in the top ten. With respect to this clone: Its binding antigen is unknown. Base qualities are not at hand, and no much larger clone is one base apart.

From cysteine to phenylalanine, the CDR3 is 12 amino acids long. CDR3 DNA is the only sequence kept; it has 36 bases, read in frame from the first base. CDR1 MNHNY and CDR2 SVGAGI were looked up in the germline V gene (reference sequence). A distance of 8 bases separates the germline ends of V and J, which lose 6 bases and 2 bases respectively. The rearranged chain carries TRBV6-6 and TRBJ2-7, with the identity of the D gene unclear. The sample was PBMCs. This TCR came from a man aged 35-49 years with head and neck cancer. The CDR3 region reads CASSQLTYEQYF. The bases are TGTGCCAGCAGCCAGCTAACCTACGAGCAGTACTTC.